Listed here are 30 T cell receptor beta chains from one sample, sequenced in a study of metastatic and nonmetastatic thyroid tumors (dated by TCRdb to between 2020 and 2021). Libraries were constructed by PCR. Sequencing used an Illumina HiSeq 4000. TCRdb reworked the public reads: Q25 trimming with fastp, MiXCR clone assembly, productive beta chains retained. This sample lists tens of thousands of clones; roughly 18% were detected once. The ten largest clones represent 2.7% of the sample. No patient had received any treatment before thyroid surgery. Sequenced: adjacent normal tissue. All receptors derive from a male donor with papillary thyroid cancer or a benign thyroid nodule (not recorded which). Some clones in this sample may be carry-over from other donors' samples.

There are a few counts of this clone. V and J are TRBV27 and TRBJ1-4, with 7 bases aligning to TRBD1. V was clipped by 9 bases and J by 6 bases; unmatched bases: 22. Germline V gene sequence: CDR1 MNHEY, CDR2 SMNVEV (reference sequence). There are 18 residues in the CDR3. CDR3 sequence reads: CARQIWGQWTMGHEKLFF. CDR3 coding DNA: TGTGCCAGGCAGATTTGGGGACAGTGGACAATGGGTCATGAAAAACTGTTTTTT. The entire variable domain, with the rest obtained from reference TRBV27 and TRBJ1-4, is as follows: EAQVTQNPRYLITVTGKKLTVTCSQNMNHEYMSWYRQDPGLGLRQIYYSMNVEVTDKGDVPEGYKVSRKEKRNFPLILESPSPNQTSLYFCARQIWGQWTMGHEKLFFGSGTQLSVL.

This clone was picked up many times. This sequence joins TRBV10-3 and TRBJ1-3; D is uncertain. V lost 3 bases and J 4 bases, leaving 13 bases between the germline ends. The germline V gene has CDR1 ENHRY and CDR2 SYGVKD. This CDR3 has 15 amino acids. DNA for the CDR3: TGTGCCATCAGTGACCCGATCGGGTACGGAAACACCATATATTTT. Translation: CAISDPIGYGNTIYF.

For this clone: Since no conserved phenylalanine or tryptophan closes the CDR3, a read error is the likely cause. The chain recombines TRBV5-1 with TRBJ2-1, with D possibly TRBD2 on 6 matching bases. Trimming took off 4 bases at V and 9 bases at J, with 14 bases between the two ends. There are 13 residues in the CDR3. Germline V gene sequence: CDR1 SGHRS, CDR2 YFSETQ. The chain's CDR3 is CASSPGGVSEQFL. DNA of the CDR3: TGCGCCAGCAGCCCGGGCGGGGTCAGTGAGCAGTTCCTC.

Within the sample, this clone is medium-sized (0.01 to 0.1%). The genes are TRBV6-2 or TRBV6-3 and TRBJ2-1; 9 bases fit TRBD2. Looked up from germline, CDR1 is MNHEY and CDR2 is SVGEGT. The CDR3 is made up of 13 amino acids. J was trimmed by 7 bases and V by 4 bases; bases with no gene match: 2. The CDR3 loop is CASSFSGSNEQFF. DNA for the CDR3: TGTGCCAGCAGTTTTAGCGGGAGTAATGAGCAGTTCTTC.

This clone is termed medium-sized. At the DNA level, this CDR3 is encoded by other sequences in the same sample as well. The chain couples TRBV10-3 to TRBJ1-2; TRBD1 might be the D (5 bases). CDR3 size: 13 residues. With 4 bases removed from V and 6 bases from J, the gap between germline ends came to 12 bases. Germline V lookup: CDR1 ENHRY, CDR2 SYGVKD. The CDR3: CAISATASHGYTF. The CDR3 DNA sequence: TGTGCCATCAGTGCGACAGCCTCCCATGGCTACACCTTC.

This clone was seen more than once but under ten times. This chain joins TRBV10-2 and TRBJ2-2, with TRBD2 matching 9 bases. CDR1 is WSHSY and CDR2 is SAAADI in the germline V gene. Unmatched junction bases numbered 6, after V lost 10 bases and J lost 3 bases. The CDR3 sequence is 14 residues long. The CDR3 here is CAMRLAVDTGELFF. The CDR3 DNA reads TGCGCCATGCGACTAGCGGTGGACACCGGGGAGCTGTTTTTT.

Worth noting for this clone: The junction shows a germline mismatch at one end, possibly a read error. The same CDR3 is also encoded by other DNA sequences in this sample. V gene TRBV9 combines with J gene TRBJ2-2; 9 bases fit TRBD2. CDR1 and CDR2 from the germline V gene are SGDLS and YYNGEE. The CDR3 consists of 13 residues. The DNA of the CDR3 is TGTGCAAGCGCACTAGCGGGCTCCGGGGAGCTCTTTTTT. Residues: CASALAGSGELFF.

CDR3 protein: CASSSPWAGGGVDEQFF. The CDR3 DNA follows: TGCGCCAGCAGTTCTCCTTGGGCGGGAGGAGGGGTGGATGAGCAGTTCTTC. The chain employs TRBV5-1 and TRBJ2-1; 8 nucleotides agree with TRBD2. Germline V gene sequence: CDR1 SGHRS, CDR2 YFSETQ. Germline trimming cut 5 bases from V and 8 bases from J; bases unmatched to any gene: 18. The CDR3 runs 17 residues.

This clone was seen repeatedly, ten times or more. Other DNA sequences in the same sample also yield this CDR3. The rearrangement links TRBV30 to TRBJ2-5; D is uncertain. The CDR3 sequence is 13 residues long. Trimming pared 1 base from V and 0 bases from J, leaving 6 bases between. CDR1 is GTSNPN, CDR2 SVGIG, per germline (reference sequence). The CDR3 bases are TGTGCCTGGAGTGGTCGGTACCAAGAGACCCAGTACTTC. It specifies CAWSGRYQETQYF.

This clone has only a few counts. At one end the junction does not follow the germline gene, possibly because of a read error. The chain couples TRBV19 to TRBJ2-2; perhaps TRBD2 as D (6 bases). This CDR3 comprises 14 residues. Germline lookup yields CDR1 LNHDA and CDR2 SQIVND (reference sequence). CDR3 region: CASIRGLNTRELFF. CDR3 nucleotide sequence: TGTGCCAGTATTAGGGGACTCAACACCCGGGAGCTGTTTTTT.

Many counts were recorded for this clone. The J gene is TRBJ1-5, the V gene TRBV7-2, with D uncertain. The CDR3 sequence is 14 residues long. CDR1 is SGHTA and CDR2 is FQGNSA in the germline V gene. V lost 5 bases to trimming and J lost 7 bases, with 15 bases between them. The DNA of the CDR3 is TGTGCCAGCAGCAAAGCCCCCGAAAAACAGCCCCAGCATTTT. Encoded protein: CASSKAPEKQPQHF.

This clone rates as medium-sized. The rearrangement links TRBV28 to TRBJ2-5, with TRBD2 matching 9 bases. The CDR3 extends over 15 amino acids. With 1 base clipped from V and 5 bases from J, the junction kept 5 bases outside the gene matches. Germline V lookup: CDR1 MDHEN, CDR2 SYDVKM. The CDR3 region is CASSLSSGGRETQYF. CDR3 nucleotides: TGTGCCAGCAGTTTATCCAGCGGGGGGCGGGAGACCCAGTACTTC. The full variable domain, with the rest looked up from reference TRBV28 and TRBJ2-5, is DVKVTQSSRYLVKRTGEKVFLECVQDMDHENMFWYRQDPGLGLRLIYFSYDVKMKEKGDIPEGYSVSREKKERFSLILESASTNQTSMYLCASSLSSGGRETQYFGPGTRLLVL.

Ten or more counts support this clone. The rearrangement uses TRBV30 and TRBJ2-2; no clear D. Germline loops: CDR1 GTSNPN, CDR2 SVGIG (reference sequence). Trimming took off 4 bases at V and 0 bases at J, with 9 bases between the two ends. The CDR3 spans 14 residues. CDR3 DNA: TGTGCCTGGACTCTACTTACGAACACCGGGGAGCTGTTTTTT. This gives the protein CAWTLLTNTGELFF.

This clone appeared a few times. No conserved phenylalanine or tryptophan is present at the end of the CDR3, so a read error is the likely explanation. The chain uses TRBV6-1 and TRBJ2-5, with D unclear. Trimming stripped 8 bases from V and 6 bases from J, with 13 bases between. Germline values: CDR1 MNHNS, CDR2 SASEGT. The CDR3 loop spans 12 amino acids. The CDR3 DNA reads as TGTGCCAGCGGTAACAGCGTCCAGACCCAGTACCTC. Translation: CASGNSVQTQYL.

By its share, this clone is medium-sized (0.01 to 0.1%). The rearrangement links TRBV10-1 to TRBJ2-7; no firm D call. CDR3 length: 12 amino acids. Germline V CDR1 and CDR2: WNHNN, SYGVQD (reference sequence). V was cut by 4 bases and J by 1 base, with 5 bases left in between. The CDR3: CASSGMSYEQYV. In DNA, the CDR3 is TGCGCCAGCAGTGGGATGTCCTACGAGCAGTACGTC.

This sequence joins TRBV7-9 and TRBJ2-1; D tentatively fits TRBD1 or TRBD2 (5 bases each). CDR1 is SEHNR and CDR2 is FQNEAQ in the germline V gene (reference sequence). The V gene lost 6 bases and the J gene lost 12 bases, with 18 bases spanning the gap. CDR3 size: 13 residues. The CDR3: CASRGDRRNWQFF. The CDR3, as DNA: TGTGCCAGCAGGGGGGACCGCAGGAATTGGCAGTTCTTC.

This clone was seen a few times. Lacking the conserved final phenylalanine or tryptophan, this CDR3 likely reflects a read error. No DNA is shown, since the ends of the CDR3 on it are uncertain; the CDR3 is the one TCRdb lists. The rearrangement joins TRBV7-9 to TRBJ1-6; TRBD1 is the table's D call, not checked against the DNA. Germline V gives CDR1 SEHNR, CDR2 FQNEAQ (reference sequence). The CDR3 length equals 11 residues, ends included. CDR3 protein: CASSLPGTGGL.

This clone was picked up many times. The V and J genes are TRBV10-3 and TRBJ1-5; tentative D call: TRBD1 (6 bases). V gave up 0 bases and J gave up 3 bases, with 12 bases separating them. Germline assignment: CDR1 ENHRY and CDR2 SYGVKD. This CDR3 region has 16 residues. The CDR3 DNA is TGTGCCATCAGTGAGTCTAGCGGGGGCCCCAATCAGCCCCAGCATTTT. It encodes CAISESSGGPNQPQHF.

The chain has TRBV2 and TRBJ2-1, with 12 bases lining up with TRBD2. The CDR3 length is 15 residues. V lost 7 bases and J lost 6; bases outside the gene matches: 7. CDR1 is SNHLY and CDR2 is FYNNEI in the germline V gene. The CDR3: CASTPRLAGVNEQFF. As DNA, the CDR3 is TGTGCCAGCACGCCTCGACTAGCGGGGGTCAATGAGCAGTTCTTC.

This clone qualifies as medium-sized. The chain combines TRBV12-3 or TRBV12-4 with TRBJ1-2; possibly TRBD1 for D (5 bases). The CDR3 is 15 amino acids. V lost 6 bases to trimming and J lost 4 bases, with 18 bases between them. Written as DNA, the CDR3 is TGTGCCAGCAGCCCAACACGGGGGGGGGGCTATGGCTACACCTTC. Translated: CASSPTRGGGYGYTF.

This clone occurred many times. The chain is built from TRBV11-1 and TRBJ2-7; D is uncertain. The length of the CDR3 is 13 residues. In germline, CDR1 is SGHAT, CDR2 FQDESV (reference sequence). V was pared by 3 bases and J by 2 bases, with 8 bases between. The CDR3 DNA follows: TGTGCCAGCAGCTTCATCTCCACCTACGAGCAGTACTTC. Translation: CASSFISTYEQYF.

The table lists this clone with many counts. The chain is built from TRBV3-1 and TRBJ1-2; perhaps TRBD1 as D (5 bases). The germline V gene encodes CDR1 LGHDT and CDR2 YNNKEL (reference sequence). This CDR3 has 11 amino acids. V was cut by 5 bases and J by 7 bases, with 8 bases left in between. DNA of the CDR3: TGTGCCAGCAGCGGGGCTGGTGGCTACACCTTC. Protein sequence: CASSGAGGYTF.

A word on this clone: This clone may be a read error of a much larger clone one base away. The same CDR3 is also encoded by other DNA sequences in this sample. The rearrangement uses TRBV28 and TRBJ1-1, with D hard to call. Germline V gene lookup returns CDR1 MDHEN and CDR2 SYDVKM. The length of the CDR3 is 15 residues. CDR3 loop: CASSYGQVRNTEAFF. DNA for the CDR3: TGTGCCAGCAGTTACGGGCAGGTGAGGAACACTGAGGCTTTCTTT.

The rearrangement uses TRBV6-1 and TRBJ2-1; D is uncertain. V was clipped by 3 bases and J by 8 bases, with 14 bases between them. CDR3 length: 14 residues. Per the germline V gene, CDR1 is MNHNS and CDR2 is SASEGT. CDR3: CASSEEPLAYEQFF. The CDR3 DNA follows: TGTGCCAGCAGTGAGGAGCCTCTGGCCTATGAGCAGTTCTTC.

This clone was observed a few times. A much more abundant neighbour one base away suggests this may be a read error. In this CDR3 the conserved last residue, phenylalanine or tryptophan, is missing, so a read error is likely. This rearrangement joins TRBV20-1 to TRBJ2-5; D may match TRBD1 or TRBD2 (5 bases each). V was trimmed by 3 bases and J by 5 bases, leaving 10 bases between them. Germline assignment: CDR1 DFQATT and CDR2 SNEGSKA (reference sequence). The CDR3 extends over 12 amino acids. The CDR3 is CSASNWGETQYL. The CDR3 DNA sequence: TGCAGTGCTAGTAACTGGGGGGAGACCCAGTACCTC.

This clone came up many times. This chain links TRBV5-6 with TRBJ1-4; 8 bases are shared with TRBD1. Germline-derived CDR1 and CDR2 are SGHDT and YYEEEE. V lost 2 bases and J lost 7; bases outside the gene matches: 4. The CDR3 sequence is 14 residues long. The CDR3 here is CASSLDRGGEKLFF. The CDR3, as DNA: TGTGCCAGCAGCTTAGACAGGGGTGGTGAAAAACTGTTTTTT. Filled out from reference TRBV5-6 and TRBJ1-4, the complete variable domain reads DAGVTQSPTHLIKTRGQQVTLRCSPKSGHDTVSWYQQALGQGPQFIFQYYEEEERQRGNFPDRFSGHQFPNYSSELNVNALLLGDSALYLCASSLDRGGEKLFFGSGTQLSVL.

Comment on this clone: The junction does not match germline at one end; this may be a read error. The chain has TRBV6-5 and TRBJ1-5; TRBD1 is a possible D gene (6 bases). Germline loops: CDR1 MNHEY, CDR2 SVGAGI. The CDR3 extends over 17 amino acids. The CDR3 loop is CASSYRPGQRSNRPQHF. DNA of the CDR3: TGTGCCAGCAGTTACAGGCCTGGACAGAGGAGCAATCGGCCCCAGCATTTT.

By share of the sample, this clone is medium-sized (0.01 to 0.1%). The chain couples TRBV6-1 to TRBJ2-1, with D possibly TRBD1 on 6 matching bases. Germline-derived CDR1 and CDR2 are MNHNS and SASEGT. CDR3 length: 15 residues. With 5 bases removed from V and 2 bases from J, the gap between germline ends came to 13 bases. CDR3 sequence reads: CASSFNRATYNEQFF. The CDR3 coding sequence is TGTGCCAGCAGTTTTAACAGGGCTACCTACAATGAGCAGTTCTTC.

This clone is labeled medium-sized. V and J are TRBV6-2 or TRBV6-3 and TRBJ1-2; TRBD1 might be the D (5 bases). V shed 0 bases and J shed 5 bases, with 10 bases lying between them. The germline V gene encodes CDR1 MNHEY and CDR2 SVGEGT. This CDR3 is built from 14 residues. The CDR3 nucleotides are TGTGCCAGCAGTTACTCGGGGACGTCTTATGGCTACACCTTC. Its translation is CASSYSGTSYGYTF.

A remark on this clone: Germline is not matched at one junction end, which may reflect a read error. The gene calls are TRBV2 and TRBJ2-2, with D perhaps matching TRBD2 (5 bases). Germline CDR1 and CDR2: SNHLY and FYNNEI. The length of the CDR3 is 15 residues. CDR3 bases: TGTGCCAGCAGTGACCATGGTAGGATAACCGGGGAGCAGTTTTTT. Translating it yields CASSDHGRITGEQFF. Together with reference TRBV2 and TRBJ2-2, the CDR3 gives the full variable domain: EPEVTQTPSHQVTQMGQEVILRCVPISNHLYFYWYRQILGQKVEFLVSFYNNEISEKSEIFDDQFSVERPDGSNFTLKIRSTKLEDSAMYFCASSDHGRITGEQFFGEGSRLTVL.